What follows are 2 T cell receptor beta chains derived from one specimen sequenced in a study of T cell responses to AZD1222 COVID-19 vaccine. This table comes from immunoSEQ multiplex PCR, and its TCRdb copy is limited to in-frame clones, with some not included. The sample carries more than 120,000 clones, more than 70% recorded once. This specimen consisted of peripheral blood, obtained 28 days after the second AZD1222 dose. These receptors originate from an adult who received the AZD1222 COVID-19 vaccine.

This rearrangement joins TRBV4-2 to TRBJ1-3; D is unresolved. The CDR3 has 12 amino acids. Germline-derived CDR1 and CDR2 are LGHNA and YNFKEQ. Trimming removed 3 bases from V and 4 bases from J, with 4 bases in between. CDR3 loop: CASSQEGNTIYF. The DNA for the CDR3 is TGTGCCAGCAGCCAGGAGGGAAACACCATATATTTT.

CDR3 protein: CASSSGLANEKLFF. CDR3 nucleotides: TGTGCCAGCAGCTCAGGTTTGGCTAATGAAAAACTGTTTTTT. V and J are TRBV7-2 and TRBJ1-4; D is undetermined. This CDR3 comprises 14 residues. V was cut by 4 bases and J by 3 bases, with 9 bases left in between. Germline CDR1 reads SGHTA; CDR2 reads FQGNSA. Combining the CDR3 with reference TRBV7-2 and TRBJ1-4 gives the whole variable domain GAGVSQSPSNKVTEKGKDVELRCDPISGHTALYWYRQSLGQGLEFLIYFQGNSAPDKSGLPSDRFSAERTGGSVSTLTIQRTQQEDSAVYLCASSSGLANEKLFFGSGTQLSVL.